These T cell receptor beta chains were read from a single sample in a study of blood T cell repertoires in COVID-19. Sequenced by immunoSEQ multiplex PCR; TCRdb stores in-frame clones only, minus some. Of more than 85,000 clones in the sample, just over 85% are singletons; the top ten hold approximately 2.6%. Material for sequencing was PBMCs or T cells enriched from blood (not recorded which). Source of these receptors: a woman aged 50 to 60 who had recovered from COVID-19. Each CDR3 is given with its conserved first and last residue. A D gene is named only where the DNA matches it firmly. Where a row states a size, it is once, few, many or the class of an expanded clone; other rows omit it.

TRBD1	-	TRBV18	TRBJ2-7	TGTGCCAGCTCACCCGGACAGGGGGCGTACGAGCAGTACTTC	CASSPGQGAYEQYF
-	-	TRBV7-9	TRBJ1-2	TGTGCCAGCAGCCAGGGACACCTCTATGGCTACACCTTC	CASSQGHLYGYTF
-	-	TRBV20-1	TRBJ1-2	TGCAGTGCTAGAGATCGGTGGGGCTACACCTTC	CSARDRWGYTF
TRBD2	-	TRBV15	TRBJ2-1	TGTGCCACCAGCAGAGATCCCGTTAGCGGGAGACACTACAATGAGCAGTTCTTC	CATSRDPVSGRHYNEQFF
TRBD1	once	TRBV5-8	TRBJ2-1	TGTGCCAGCAGTTCTCTCACTAACTTACAGGGGAACTCCTACAATGAGCAGTTCTTC	CASSSLTNLQGNSYNEQFF
-	once	TRBV12-3/TRBV12-4	TRBJ2-7	TGTGCCAGCAGCCGCACAGGGAGCCACGAGCAGTACTTC	CASSRTGSHEQYF
-	-	TRBV6-2/TRBV6-3	TRBJ1-1	TGTGCCAGCAGTTACTCGCGTACAGGGAACACTGAAGCTTTCTTT	CASSYSRTGNTEAFF
-	once	TRBV30	TRBJ1-6	TGTGCCTGGATTAATACAGGTGATTCACCCCTCCACTTT	CAWINTGDSPLHF
TRBD2	-	TRBV9	TRBJ2-2	TGTGCCAGCAGCGAGTCAGATCGGGGGGCGAACACCGGGGAGCTGTTTTTT	CASSESDRGANTGELFF
TRBD2	once	TRBV9	TRBJ2-3	TGTGCCAGCAGCGTAGGGACTAGCGGGACCCCCCAGAGTTCGCAGTATTTT	CASSVGTSGTPQSSQYF
-	few	TRBV10-3	TRBJ1-3	TGTGCCATCAGTGATAGCGCAGTTGTTGGAAACACCATATATTTT	CAISDSAVVGNTIYF
TRBD2	-	TRBV10-3	TRBJ2-4	TGTGCCATCAGTGAGTCCTCTAGCGGGATAGGGCTAGCCAAAAACATTCAGTACTTC	CAISESSSGIGLAKNIQYF
TRBD1	-	TRBV6-5	TRBJ2-5	TGTGCCAGCAGCTTGGGACAGGCGATACAAGAGACCCAGTACTTC	CASSLGQAIQETQYF
-	-	TRBV30	TRBJ1-5	TGTGCCTGGAGAAGCCCTAGTCGTAAGCGGGAGCCCCAGCATTTT	CAWRSPSRKREPQHF
-	-	TRBV7-9	TRBJ2-3	TGTGCCAGCAGCTTAGCGCGGACAGATACGCAGTATTTT	CASSLARTDTQYF
TRBD1	-	TRBV7-2	TRBJ1-1	TGTGCCAGCAGCTCAGACAGGGGTACCACTGAAGCTTTCTTT	CASSSDRGTTEAFF
-	-	TRBV18	TRBJ2-7	TGTGCCAGCTCACCGAACCCTTCGGGGTACGAGCAGTACTTC	CASSPNPSGYEQYF
-	once	TRBV19	TRBJ2-7	TGTGCCAGTAGTATAGTACACAGCTCCTACGAGCAGTACTTC	CASSIVHSSYEQYF
TRBD2	-	TRBV7-3	TRBJ2-7	TGTGCCAGCAGCCTACGCGGGGGGGCCTACGAGCAGTACTTC	CASSLRGGAYEQYF
-	once	TRBV5-1	TRBJ2-3	TGCGCCAGCAGCTTGGACAGTGCTAGCACAGATACGCAGTATTTT	CASSLDSASTDTQYF
TRBD2	-	TRBV29-1	TRBJ2-2	TGCAGCGTTGAACAGCGGGGGGGCTTCAGGGAGCTGTTTTTT	CSVEQRGGFRELFF
-	-	TRBV3-1/TRBV3-2	TRBJ2-3	TGTGCCAGCAGCCGCTACGCACCAGATACGCAGTATTTT	CASSRYAPDTQYF
-	once	TRBV28	TRBJ1-2	TGTGCCAGCAGTTTAGTGGCAGGGATCCCGTATGGCTACACCTTC	CASSLVAGIPYGYTF
-	few	TRBV6-6	TRBJ2-7	TGTGCCAGCAGTCGACAACCGGCCGGACTGTCATCTACCTACGAGCAGTACTTC	CASSRQPAGLSSTYEQYF
-	-	TRBV18	TRBJ1-2	TGTGCCAGCTCATCCTGGGCAGTTCATGGCTACACCTTC	CASSSWAVHGYTF
-	-	TRBV6-5	TRBJ1-6	TGTGCCAGCAGTTCCGGGACTCTCTCGTCACCCCTCCACTTT	CASSSGTLSSPLHF
-	-	TRBV10-2	TRBJ2-1	TGCGCCAGCAGGGGGAGCTCCTACAATGAGCAGTTCTTC	CASRGSSYNEQFF
TRBD1	-	TRBV6-5	TRBJ1-1	TGTGCCAGCACCTCCAAGAACAGGGGCGCGGATGAAGCTTTCTTT	CASTSKNRGADEAFF
TRBD2	-	TRBV7-3	TRBJ2-7	TGTGCCAGCAGATCAGAGCCGGGGGGGATCTACGAGCAGTACTTC	CASRSEPGGIYEQYF
TRBD1	-	TRBV28	TRBJ2-1	TGTGCCAGCAGCTCACAGGGGGTAGCCTACAATGAGCAGTTCTTC	CASSSQGVAYNEQFF
TRBD2	-	TRBV5-1	TRBJ2-7	TGCGCCAGCAGCTTGGAGACTAGCGGGGGACTGGGGGAGCAGTACTTC	CASSLETSGGLGEQYF
-	-	TRBV11-2	TRBJ1-2	TGTGCCAGCAGCCCAGCCCTAATCACGCGGGGCTACACCTTC	CASSPALITRGYTF
-	-	TRBV6-5	TRBJ2-1	TGTGCCAGCACCATCGAACAGGGTGTAGCCAATGAGCAGTTCTTC	CASTIEQGVANEQFF
-	few	TRBV28	TRBJ1-4	TGTGCCAGCAGTTCACCCAGCGGCGGGGGGGAAAAACTGTTTTTT	CASSSPSGGGEKLFF
TRBD1	few	TRBV5-1	TRBJ2-7	TGCGCCAGCAGCTTAGCCGGGACAGGTGGATACGAGCAGTACTTC	CASSLAGTGGYEQYF
-	-	TRBV2	TRBJ1-2	TGTGCCAGCAGTGACGGGCAGGGTTTAAACTATGGCTACACCTTC	CASSDGQGLNYGYTF
-	-	TRBV7-9	TRBJ1-1	TGTGCCAGCAGCTGGGGGGGCGTGAACACTGAAGCTTTCTTT	CASSWGGVNTEAFF
TRBD1	once	TRBV9	TRBJ1-2	TGTGCCAGCAGCGACATTGGGACAGCTCATGGCTACACCTTC	CASSDIGTAHGYTF
-	-	TRBV14	TRBJ2-1	TGTGCCAGCAGCGCGGGACAGTTGGGATTTTCGACCTACAATGAGCAGTTCTTC	CASSAGQLGFSTYNEQFF
-	once	TRBV24-1	TRBJ2-1	TGTGCCACCAGTCTAGGGGAATACAATGAGCAGTTCTTC	CATSLGEYNEQFF
-	-	TRBV19	TRBJ1-4	TGTGCCAGTAGTTTTGGGGGCGTGGTTGAAAAACTGTTTTTT	CASSFGGVVEKLFF
TRBD2	-	TRBV7-3	TRBJ2-2	TGTGCCAGCAGCCTAGGGAGCGGGGGGAACACCGGGGAGCTGTTTTTT	CASSLGSGGNTGELFF
TRBD1	-	TRBV7-2	TRBJ1-3	TGTGCCAGCAGCCGGGACAGGGGACCTGGAAACACCATATATTTT	CASSRDRGPGNTIYF
TRBD2	-	TRBV10-1	TRBJ2-7	TGCGCCAGGGGGTCGGGACTAGCGGTATTCGAGCAGTACTTC	CARGSGLAVFEQYF
-	-	TRBV6-6	TRBJ1-1	TGTGCCAGCAGTCCCCTAGTTGGGAGCAGGGAGGTGGCTGAAGCTTTCTTT	CASSPLVGSREVAEAFF
-	few	TRBV28	TRBJ1-5	TGTGCCAGCAGTTTACCACGGGGTCCCCAGCATTTT	CASSLPRGPQHF
TRBD1	-	TRBV19	TRBJ2-7	TGTGCCAGTAGTCAGGGCAGGTCGGGACAGGGAGGCGAGCAGTACTTC	CASSQGRSGQGGEQYF
-	-	TRBV19	TRBJ2-1	TGTGCCAGTAGTATGCTGGGCCCCTACAATGAGCAGTTCTTC	CASSMLGPYNEQFF
TRBD1	-	TRBV9	TRBJ1-6	TGTGCCAGCAGCGAACCCCTGACAGGGGGAGGGTCACCCCTCCACTTT	CASSEPLTGGGSPLHF
-	-	TRBV11-2	TRBJ1-2	TGTGCCAGCAGTTCGGAGAACTATGGCTACACCTTC	CASSSENYGYTF